This T cell receptor (beta chain) comes out of a study of T cell repertoires in ileal Crohn's disease. Study context: All patients had surgery for stricturing (approximately 61%) or penetrating (around 39%) disease.

TCRdb's table, derived via immunoSEQ multiplex PCR, lists solely in-frame clones and lacks some. The table shows about 30,000 clones, with around 80% occurring only once. This CDR3 is built from 16 residues. Germline lookup yields CDR1 MGHDK and CDR2 SYGVNS. V shed 4 bases and J shed 1 base, with 14 bases lying between them. Whole-study findings and limits: Active smokers at surgery had more clonal expansions than non-smokers. Every patient over 26.8% clonality showed endoscopic recurrence.

A note on this clone: Its antigen is currently unknown.

The chain carries TRBV25-1 and TRBJ2-1; tentatively, D is TRBD1 (7 bases). Specimen: ileal tissue. The receptor comes from an adult with Crohn's disease. The CDR3 loop is CASSVDRRGSYNEQFF. DNA of the CDR3: TGTGCCAGCAGTGTGGACAGGAGGGGTTCCTACAATGAGCAGTTCTTC.